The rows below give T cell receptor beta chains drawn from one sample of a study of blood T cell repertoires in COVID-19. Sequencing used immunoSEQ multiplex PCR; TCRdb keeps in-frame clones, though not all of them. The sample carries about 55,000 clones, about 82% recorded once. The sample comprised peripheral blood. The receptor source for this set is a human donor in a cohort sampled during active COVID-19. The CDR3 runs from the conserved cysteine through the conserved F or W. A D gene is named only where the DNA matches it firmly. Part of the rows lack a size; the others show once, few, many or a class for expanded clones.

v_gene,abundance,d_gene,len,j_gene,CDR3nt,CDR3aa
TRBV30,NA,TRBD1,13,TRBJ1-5,TGTGCCTGGAGTGCGGACAGGAATCAGCCCCAGCATTTT,CAWSADRNQPQHF
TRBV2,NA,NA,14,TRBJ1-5,TGTGCCAGCACCTCCAGAGGACTCAATCAGCCCCAGCATTTT,CASTSRGLNQPQHF
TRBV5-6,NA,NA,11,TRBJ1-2,TGTGCCAGCAGCTTAGCGTATGGCTACACCTTC,CASSLAYGYTF
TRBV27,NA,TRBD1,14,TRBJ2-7,TGTGCCAGCAGCATTGACAGGGGGACCTACGAGCAGTACTTC,CASSIDRGTYEQYF
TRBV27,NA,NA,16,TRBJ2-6,TGTGCCAGCAGTTTACAGATCAACTCTGGGGCCAACGTCCTGACTTTC,CASSLQINSGANVLTF
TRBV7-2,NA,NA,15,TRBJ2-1,TGTGCCAGCAGCTTAGTTGAGACTATACGAAATGAGCAGTTCTTC,CASSLVETIRNEQFF
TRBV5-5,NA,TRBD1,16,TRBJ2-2,TGTGCCAGCAGCTCGGGGACAGGGGGCGGCACCGGGGAGCTGTTTTTT,CASSSGTGGGTGELFF
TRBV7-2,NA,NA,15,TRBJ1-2,TGTGCCAGCAGCTTAGGTTACAGGGCGAACTATGGCTACACCTTC,CASSLGYRANYGYTF
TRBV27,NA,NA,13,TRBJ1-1,TGTGCCAGCAGTTTGACAGTGAACACTGAAGCTTTCTTT,CASSLTVNTEAFF
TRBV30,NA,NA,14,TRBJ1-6,TGTGCCTGGAGTCCTACCCAGGGATTGTCACCCCTCCACTTT,CAWSPTQGLSPLHF
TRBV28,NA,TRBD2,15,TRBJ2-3,TGTGCCAGCAGTTTGGCTAGCGGGAGCAGGGATACGCAGTATTTT,CASSLASGSRDTQYF
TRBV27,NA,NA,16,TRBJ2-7,TGTGCCAGCAGTTTTGGTGCGGGGAGGAGCTCCTACGAGCAGTACTTC,CASSFGAGRSSYEQYF
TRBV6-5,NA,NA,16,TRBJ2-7,TGTGCCAGCAGTTACTACAGGGTCCCTTTCTCCTACGAGCAGTACTTC,CASSYYRVPFSYEQYF
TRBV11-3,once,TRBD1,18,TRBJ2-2,TGTGCCAGCAGCTTAGATCGGTTGGGACAGGGTTACACCGGGGAGCTGTTTTTT,CASSLDRLGQGYTGELFF
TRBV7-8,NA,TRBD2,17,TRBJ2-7,TGTGCCAGCAGCTTAGGGGCGACTAGCGGTATCTACTACGAGCAGTACTTC,CASSLGATSGIYYEQYF
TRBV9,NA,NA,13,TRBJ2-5,TGTGCCAGCAGCGTAGCTCCCCAAGAGACCCAGTACTTC,CASSVAPQETQYF
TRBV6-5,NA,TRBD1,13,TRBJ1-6,TGTGCCAGCCACCGGGACAGGGATTCACCCCTCCACTTT,CASHRDRDSPLHF
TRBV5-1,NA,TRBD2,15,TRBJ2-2,TGCGCCAGCAGCTTGGGGGGACTAGCTGGCGGGGAGCTGTTTTTT,CASSLGGLAGGELFF
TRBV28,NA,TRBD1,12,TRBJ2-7,TGTGCCAGCGGGACAGGGACCTACGAGCAGTACTTC,CASGTGTYEQYF
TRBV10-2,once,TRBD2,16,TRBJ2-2,TGCGCCAGCACTATCGGACTAGCGGGAGTTACCGGGGAGCTGTTTTTT,CASTIGLAGVTGELFF
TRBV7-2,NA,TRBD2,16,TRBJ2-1,TGTGCCAGCAGCTTAGTCGCGGGAGGAAGCCTCAATGAGCAGTTCTTC,CASSLVAGGSLNEQFF
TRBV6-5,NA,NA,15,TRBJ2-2,TGTGCCAGCAGAGGGCAGGGGACGAACACCGGGGAGCTGTTTTTT,CASRGQGTNTGELFF
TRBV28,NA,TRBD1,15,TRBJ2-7,TGTGCCAGCAGTTTTAGGGGACAGGGAAGATCCGAGCAGTACTTC,CASSFRGQGRSEQYF
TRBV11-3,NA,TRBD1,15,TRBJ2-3,TGTGCCAGCAGCCCGCGACAGGGGGCCACAGATACGCAGTATTTT,CASSPRQGATDTQYF
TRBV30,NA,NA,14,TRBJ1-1,TGTGCCTGGAGAAAGAGGGGGGGGGCTTCTGAAGCTTTCTTT,CAWRKRGGASEAFF
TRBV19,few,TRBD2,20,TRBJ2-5,TGTGCCAGTAGTATAGGACTCATAGCGGGAGGCATTTATTTGAAAGAGACCCAGTACTTC,CASSIGLIAGGIYLKETQYF
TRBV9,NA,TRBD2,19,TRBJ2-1,TGTGCCAGCAGCGTAGACCCAGCGGGAGGGCTCCTCTCCTACAATGAGCAGTTCTTC,CASSVDPAGGLLSYNEQFF
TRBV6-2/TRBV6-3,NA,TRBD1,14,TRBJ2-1,TGTGCCAGCAGTTACGCAGGGGGCAGAAATGAGCAGTTCTTC,CASSYAGGRNEQFF
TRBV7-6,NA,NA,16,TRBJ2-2,TGTGCCAGCAGCCCCCTTAGCGCGTCGAACACCGGGGAGCTGTTTTTT,CASSPLSASNTGELFF
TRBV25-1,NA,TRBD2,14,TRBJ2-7,TGTGCCAGCAGTGAATATGGACTAGCGAACGAGCAGTACTTC,CASSEYGLANEQYF
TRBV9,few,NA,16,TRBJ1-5,TGTGCCAGCAGCGGACACGGAACGGATAGCAATCAGCCCCAGCATTTT,CASSGHGTDSNQPQHF
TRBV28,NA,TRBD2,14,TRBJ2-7,TGTGCCAGCAGTCCCGGGAGGGACTCCTACGAGCAGTACTTC,CASSPGRDSYEQYF
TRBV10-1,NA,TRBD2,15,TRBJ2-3,TGCGCCAGCAGGACTAGCGGGAGTCACACAGATACGCAGTATTTT,CASRTSGSHTDTQYF
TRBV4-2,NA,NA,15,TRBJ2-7,TGTGCCAGCAGCCAAGATGACCCAGGGCCCTACGAGCAGTACTTC,CASSQDDPGPYEQYF
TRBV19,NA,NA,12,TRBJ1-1,TGTGCCAGTAGTATTGGGTCCAGGAAAGTTTTCTTT,CASSIGSRKVFF
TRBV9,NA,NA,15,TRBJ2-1,TGTGCCAGCAGCCTCCAAGGACTATCCTACAATGAGCAGTTCTTC,CASSLQGLSYNEQFF
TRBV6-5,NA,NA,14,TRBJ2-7,TGTGCCAGCAGTCCGATACTCCCAGGGTCGGAGCAGTACTTC,CASSPILPGSEQYF